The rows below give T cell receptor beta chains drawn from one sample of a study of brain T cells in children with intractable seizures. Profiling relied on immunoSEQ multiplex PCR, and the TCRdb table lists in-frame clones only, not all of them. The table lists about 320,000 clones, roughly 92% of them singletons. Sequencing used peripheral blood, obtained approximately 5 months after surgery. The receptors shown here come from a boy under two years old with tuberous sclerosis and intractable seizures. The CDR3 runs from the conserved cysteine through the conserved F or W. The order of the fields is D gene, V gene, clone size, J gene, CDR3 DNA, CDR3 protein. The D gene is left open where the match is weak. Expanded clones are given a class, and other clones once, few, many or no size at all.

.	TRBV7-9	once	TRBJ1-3	TGTGCCAGCAGCTTAGCGGGCGGGAGCTCTGGAAACACCATATATTTT	CASSLAGGSSGNTIYF
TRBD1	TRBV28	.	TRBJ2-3	TGTGCCAGCAGTGGCGGAGACAGGGCCACAGATACGCAGTATTTT	CASSGGDRATDTQYF
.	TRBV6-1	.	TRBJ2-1	TGTGCCAGCAGTGACCCCGGGACACCCCACAATGAGCAGTTCTTC	CASSDPGTPHNEQFF
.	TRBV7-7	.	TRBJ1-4	TGTGCTAGCAGCTTATGGGTGAGCGGCGCTAATGAAAAACTGTTTTTT	CASSLWVSGANEKLFF
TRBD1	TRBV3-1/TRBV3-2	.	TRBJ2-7	TGTGCCAGCAGCCTAGTCCCGGGACAGGGATCCTACGAGCAGTACTTC	CASSLVPGQGSYEQYF
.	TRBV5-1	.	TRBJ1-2	TGCGCCAGCAGCCCCACAGGGTCTGGCTACACCTTC	CASSPTGSGYTF
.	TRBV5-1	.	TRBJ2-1	TGCGCCAGCAGCTTTACCAGGTCCTTCTTGAGCTCCTACAATGAGCAGTTCTTC	CASSFTRSFLSSYNEQFF
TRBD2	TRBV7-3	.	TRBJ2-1	TGTGCCAGCAGCTTAGGCGGGAGGGCCTACAATGAGCAGTTCTTC	CASSLGGRAYNEQFF
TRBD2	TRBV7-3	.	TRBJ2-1	TGTGCCAGCAGCCCGACCCCTAGCGGGGGTGGAAATGAGCAGTTCTTC	CASSPTPSGGGNEQFF
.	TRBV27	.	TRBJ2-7	TGTGCCAGCACCCATTCAGCCGACGCGACCTACGAGCAGTACTTC	CASTHSADATYEQYF
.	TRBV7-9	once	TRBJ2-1	TGTGCCAGCAGCTTGGGGGAAAGCTCCTACAATGAGCAGTTCTTC	CASSLGESSYNEQFF
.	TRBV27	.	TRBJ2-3	TGTGCCAGCAGTTTTAGGAGGACAGATACGCAGTATTTT	CASSFRRTDTQYF
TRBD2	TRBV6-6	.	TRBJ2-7	TGTGCCACCTTTCGGGAGGCAGTGCAGTACTTC	CATFREAVQYF
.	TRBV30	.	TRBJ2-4	TGTGCCTGGAGTGGGGGGGCCAACATTCAGTACTTC	CAWSGGANIQYF
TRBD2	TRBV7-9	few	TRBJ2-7	TGTGCCAGCAGCTTCACTAGCGGGAGTCAGATCTCCTACGAGCAGTACTTC	CASSFTSGSQISYEQYF
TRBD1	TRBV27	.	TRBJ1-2	TGTGCCAGCAGTTGGACAGGGGGCTATGGCTACACCTTC	CASSWTGGYGYTF
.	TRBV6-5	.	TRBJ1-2	TGTGCCAGCAGTTACTCGGAACAGGTGACCGGGGGCTACACCTTC	CASSYSEQVTGGYTF
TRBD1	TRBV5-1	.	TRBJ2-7	TGCGCCAGCAGCTTAACAGGGGTCTCCTACGAGCAGTACTTC	CASSLTGVSYEQYF
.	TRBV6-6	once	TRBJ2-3	TGTGCCAGCAGTTACGCAGGGGCTCCAGATACGCAGTATTTT	CASSYAGAPDTQYF
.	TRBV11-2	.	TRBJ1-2	TGTGCCAGCAGCTTATCTGGGTCAGATTATGGCTACACCTTC	CASSLSGSDYGYTF
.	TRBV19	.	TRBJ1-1	TGTGCCAGCACGGCCGGGGGGGAAGCTTTCTTT	CASTAGGEAFF
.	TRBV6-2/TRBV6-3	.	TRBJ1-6	TGTGCCAGCAGTTACTCGATGCTGTGGCAGGGCGATTCACCCCTCCACTTT	CASSYSMLWQGDSPLHF
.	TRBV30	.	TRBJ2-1	TGTGCCTGGAGTGTACGCCCAGAGCAGTTCTTC	CAWSVRPEQFF
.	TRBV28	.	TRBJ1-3	TGTGCCAGCAGTTTGAAGGGGTACTCTGGAAACACCATATATTTT	CASSLKGYSGNTIYF
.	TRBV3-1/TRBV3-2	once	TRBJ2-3	TGTGCCAGCAGCTACCGGGCCACAGATACGCAGTATTTT	CASSYRATDTQYF
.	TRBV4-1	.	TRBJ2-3	TGCGCCAGCAGCCAAGATTGGGGGCTGGGCACAGATACGCAGTATTTT	CASSQDWGLGTDTQYF
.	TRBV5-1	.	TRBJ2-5	TGCGCCAGCAGCTTGGCAGCCAGGCCCCAAGAGACCCAGTACTTC	CASSLAARPQETQYF
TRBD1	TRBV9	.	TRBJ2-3	TGTGCCAGCAGCTTCCGGGACAGGGAGATAGATACGCAGTATTTT	CASSFRDREIDTQYF
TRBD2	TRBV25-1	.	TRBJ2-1	TGTGCCAGCAGTGAATCTTCCGGGACTAGCGCGCCAAATGAGCAGTTCTTC	CASSESSGTSAPNEQFF
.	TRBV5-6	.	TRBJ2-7	TGTGCCAGCAGCCCCCCCGAGGGGCGGGCCCGCTACGAGCAGTACTTC	CASSPPEGRARYEQYF
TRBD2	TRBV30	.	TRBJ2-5	TGTGCCTGGGGACTAGCGGGGGTTCTACAAGAGACCCAGTACTTC	CAWGLAGVLQETQYF
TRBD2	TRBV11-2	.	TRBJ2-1	TGTGCCAGCAGCTCCCTAGCGGGGGGGCCAAAAAATGAGCAGTTCTTC	CASSSLAGGPKNEQFF
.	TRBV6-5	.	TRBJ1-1	TGTGCCAGCAAATGGGCTATGAACACTGAAGCTTTCTTT	CASKWAMNTEAFF
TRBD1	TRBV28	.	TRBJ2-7	TGTGCCAGCAGTGCAAGGGACAGGGAAGGATACGAGCAGTACTTC	CASSARDREGYEQYF
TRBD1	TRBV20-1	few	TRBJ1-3	TGCAGTGCTCGTGACCGGGGACAGGCTCTCCCTGGAAACACCATATATTTT	CSARDRGQALPGNTIYF
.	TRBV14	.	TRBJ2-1	TGTGCCAGCAAATTAGAAGGGGATGAGCAGTTCTTC	CASKLEGDEQFF
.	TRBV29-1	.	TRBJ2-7	TGCAGCGTCCCCGCAGACTCGGAGCTCTACGAGCAGTACTTC	CSVPADSELYEQYF
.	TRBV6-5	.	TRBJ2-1	TGTGCCAGCAGTTACGTGGGAGCAGGCTACAATGAGCAGTTCTTC	CASSYVGAGYNEQFF
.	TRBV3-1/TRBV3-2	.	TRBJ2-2	TGTGCCAGCAGCCAAGGTTCAGCGAACACCGGGGAGCTGTTTTTT	CASSQGSANTGELFF
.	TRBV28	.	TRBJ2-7	TGTGCCAGCAGTTTAAATATGAGCCCCTACGAGCAGTACTTC	CASSLNMSPYEQYF
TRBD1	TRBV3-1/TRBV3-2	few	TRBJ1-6	TGTGCCAGCAGCCCTAGTGCAGGGGGTAATTCACCCCTCCACTTT	CASSPSAGGNSPLHF
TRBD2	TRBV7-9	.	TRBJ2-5	TGTGCCAGCAGCCCAGACTGGACTAGCGGGTATAAAGAGACCCAGTACTTC	CASSPDWTSGYKETQYF
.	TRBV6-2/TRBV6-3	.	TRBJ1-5	TGTGCCAGCAGTTACTCGATTGGGGTGGGTCAGCCCCAGCATTTT	CASSYSIGVGQPQHF
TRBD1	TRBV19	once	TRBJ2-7	TGTGCCAGTAGCCTTCTTTTCTCCGGGACAGGCTTCTACGAGCAGTACTTC	CASSLLFSGTGFYEQYF
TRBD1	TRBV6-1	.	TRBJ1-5	TGTGCCAGCAGTGAAGTCCAGGGGGAGTATAGCAATCAGCCCCAGCATTTT	CASSEVQGEYSNQPQHF
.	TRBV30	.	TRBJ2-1	TGTGCCTGGAGTCAAGATTTCTCCTACAATGAGCAGTTCTTC	CAWSQDFSYNEQFF
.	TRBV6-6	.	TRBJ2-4	TGTGCCAGCAGGCGATGGACAGCAACTCAACGACAAGCCAAAAACATTCAGTACTTC	CASRRWTATQRQAKNIQYF
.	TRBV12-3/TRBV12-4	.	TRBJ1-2	TGTGCCTCAAGGGAGGGGGGCGTCGGCTACACCTTC	CASREGGVGYTF
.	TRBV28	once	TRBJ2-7	TGTGCCAGCAGTTTAATCGGACCCCCAGGCGACGAGCAGTACTTC	CASSLIGPPGDEQYF
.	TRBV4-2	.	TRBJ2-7	TGTGCCAGCAGCCAAGTGAGTCTAGGAGACGAGCAGTACTTC	CASSQVSLGDEQYF
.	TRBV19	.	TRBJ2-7	TGTGCCAGTAGTCTAGGGTCACTGAGTGAGCAGTACTTC	CASSLGSLSEQYF
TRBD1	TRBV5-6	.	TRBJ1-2	TGTGCCAGCAGCACACCCGGGACAGGCTATGGCTACACCTTC	CASSTPGTGYGYTF
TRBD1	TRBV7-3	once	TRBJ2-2	TGTGCCAGCAGCGAAAGACAGGGCACCGGGGAGCTGTTTTTT	CASSERQGTGELFF
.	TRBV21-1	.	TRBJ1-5	TGTGCCAGCAGCTGGAGTAGATCCCGCTCGGACAATCAGCCCCAGCATTTT	CASSWSRSRSDNQPQHF
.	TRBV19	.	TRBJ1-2	TGTGCCAGTAGTCCCGCTGTCAACTATGGCTACACCTTC	CASSPAVNYGYTF
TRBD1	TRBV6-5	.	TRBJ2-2	TGTGCCAGCAGTTTCAGGACAGGGTCCGCCGGGGAGCTGTTTTTT	CASSFRTGSAGELFF
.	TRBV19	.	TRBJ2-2	TGTGCCAGTAGTATAGCCCTTGGCCGGGAGTACCGGGAGCTGTTTTTT	CASSIALGREYRELFF